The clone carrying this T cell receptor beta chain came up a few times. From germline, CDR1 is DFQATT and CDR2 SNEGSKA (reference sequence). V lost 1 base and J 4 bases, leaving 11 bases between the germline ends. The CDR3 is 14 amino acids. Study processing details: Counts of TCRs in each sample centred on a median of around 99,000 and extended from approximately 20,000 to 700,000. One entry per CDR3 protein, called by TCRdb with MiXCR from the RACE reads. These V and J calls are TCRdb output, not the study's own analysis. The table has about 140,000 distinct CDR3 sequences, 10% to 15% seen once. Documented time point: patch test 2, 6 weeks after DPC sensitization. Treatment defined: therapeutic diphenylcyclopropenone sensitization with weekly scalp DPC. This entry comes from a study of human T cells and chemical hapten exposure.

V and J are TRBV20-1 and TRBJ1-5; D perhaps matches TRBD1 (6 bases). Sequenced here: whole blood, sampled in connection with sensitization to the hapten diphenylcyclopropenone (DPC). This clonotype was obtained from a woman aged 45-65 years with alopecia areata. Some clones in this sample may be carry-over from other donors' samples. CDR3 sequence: CSARAGVHNQPQHF. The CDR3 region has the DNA TGCAGTGCTAGAGCAGGGGTACATAATCAGCCCCAGCATTTT.